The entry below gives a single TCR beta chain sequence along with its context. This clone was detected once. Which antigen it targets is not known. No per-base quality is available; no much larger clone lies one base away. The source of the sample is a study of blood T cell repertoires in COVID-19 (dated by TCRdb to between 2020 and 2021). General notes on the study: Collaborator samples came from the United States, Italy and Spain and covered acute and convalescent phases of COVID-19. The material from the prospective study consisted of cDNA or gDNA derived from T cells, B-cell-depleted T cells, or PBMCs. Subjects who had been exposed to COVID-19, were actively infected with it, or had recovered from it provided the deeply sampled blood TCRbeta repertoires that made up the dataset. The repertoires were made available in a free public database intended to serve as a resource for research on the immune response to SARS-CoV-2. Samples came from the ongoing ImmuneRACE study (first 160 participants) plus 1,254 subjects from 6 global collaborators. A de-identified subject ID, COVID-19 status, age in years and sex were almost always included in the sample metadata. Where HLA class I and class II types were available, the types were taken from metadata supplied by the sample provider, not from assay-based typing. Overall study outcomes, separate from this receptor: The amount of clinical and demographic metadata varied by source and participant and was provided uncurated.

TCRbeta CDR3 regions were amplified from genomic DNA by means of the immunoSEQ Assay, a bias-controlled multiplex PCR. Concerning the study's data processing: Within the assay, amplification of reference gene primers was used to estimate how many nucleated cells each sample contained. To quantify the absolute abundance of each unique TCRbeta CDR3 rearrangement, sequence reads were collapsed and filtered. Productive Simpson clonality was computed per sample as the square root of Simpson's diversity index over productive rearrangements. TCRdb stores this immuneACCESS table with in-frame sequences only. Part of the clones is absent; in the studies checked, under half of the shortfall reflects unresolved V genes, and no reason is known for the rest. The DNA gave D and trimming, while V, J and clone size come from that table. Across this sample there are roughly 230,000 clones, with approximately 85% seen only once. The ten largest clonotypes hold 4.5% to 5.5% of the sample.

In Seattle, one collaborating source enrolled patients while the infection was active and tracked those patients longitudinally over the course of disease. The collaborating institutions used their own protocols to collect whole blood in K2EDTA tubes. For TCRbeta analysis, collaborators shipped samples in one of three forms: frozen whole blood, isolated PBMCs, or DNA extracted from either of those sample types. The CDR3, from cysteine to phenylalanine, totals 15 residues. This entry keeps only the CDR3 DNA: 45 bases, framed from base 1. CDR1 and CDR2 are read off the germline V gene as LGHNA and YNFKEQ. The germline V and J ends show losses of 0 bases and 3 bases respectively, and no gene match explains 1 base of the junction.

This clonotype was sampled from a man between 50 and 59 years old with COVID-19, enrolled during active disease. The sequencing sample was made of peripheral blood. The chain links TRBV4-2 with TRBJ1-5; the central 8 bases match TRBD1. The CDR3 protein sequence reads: CASSQEQGVNQPQHF. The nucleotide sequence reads TGTGCCAGCAGCCAAGAACAGGGGGTCAATCAGCCCCAGCATTTT.